A single sample gave rise to the 8 T cell receptor beta chains below, sequenced in a study of T cells expressing NK-cell markers. TCRdb reprocessed the 5' RACE reads; each CDR3 protein has one entry and no DNA is given. The sample's table shows a few hundred thousand distinct CDR3 sequences. The specimen was blood T cells: a sorted CD56 or NKG2C T cell subset, CD4+ or CD8+ T cells, or bulk PBMC T cells (not recorded which). The receptors derive from a man aged 18 to 69 in good health.

The chain has TRBV19 and TRBJ2-1; as DNA is missing, the TRBD1 call by TCRdb cannot be tested. CDR1 is LNHDA and CDR2 is SQIVND in the germline V gene (reference sequence). The CDR3 runs 12 residues. CDR3 loop: CASTRGDNEQFF.

This chain links TRBV3-1 with TRBJ2-5; the D call of TRBD1 rests on TCRdb alone, since no DNA is present to check it. Germline V gene data show CDR1 as LGHDT and CDR2 as YNNKEL (reference sequence). The CDR3 consists of 14 residues. CDR3 protein: CASSPPGGYETQYF.

This rearrangement joins TRBV5-8 to TRBJ1-1; the D call of TRBD1 rests on TCRdb alone, since no DNA is present to check it. CDR1 and CDR2 from the germline V gene are SGHTS and YDEGEE. The CDR3 has 15 residues. The CDR3 loop is CASSLASRASTEAFF. Using reference TRBV5-8 and TRBJ1-1 for the parts outside the CDR3, the full variable domain is EAGVTQSPTHLIKTRGQQATLRCSPISGHTSVYWYQQALGLGLQFLLWYDEGEERNRGNFPPRFSGRQFPNYSSELNVNALELEDSALYLCASSLASRASTEAFFGQGTRLTVV.

CDR3 sequence reads: CASSGVGSKNIQYF. The chain recombines TRBV25-1 with TRBJ2-4. From germline, CDR1 is MGHDK and CDR2 SYGVNS. The CDR3 extends over 14 amino acids.

This chain links TRBV9 with TRBJ2-5; without DNA, the TCRdb call of TRBD1 cannot be checked. Germline CDR1 is SGDLS and CDR2 is YYNGEE. The CDR3 runs to 15 residues. Here the CDR3 reads CASSVQGGNSETQYF.

V is TRBV3-1 and J is TRBJ1-1. The CDR3 covers 14 residues. CDR1 and CDR2 from the germline V gene are LGHDT and YNNKEL (reference sequence). The CDR3 spells CASSQSRLGFEAFF.

The chain is built from TRBV3-1 and TRBJ2-5; TCRdb returns TRBD1, unconfirmable since there is no DNA. The CDR3 runs 14 residues. Germline V gives CDR1 LGHDT, CDR2 YNNKEL (reference sequence). The CDR3 region is CASSQRTGGETQYF.

CDR3 protein: CSARMRGVWTEAFF. The rearrangement joins TRBV20-1 to TRBJ1-1. This CDR3 region has 14 residues. CDR1 is DFQATT and CDR2 is SNEGSKA in the germline V gene (reference sequence).